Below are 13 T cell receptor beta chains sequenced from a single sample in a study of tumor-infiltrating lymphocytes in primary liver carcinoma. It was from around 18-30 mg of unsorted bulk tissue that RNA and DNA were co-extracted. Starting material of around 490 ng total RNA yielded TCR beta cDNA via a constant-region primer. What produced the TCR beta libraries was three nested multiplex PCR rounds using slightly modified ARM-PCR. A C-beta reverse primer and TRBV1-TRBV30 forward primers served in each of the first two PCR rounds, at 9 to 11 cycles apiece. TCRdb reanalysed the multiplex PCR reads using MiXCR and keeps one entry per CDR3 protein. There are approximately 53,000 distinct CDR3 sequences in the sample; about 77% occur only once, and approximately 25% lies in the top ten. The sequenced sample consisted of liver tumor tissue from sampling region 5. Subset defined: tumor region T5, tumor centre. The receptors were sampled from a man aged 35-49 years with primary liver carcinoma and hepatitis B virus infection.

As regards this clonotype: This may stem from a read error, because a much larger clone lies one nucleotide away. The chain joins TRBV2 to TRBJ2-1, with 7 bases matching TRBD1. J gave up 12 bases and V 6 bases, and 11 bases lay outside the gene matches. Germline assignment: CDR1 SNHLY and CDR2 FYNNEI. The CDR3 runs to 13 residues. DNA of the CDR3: TGTGCCAGCAGGACAGGGCAAGTAGGAGGGCAGTTCTTC. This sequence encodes CASRTGQVGGQFF.

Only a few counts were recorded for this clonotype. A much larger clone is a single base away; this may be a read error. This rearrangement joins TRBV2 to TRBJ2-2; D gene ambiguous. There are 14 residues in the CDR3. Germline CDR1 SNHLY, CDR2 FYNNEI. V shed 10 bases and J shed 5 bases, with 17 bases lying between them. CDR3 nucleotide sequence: TGTGCCAACATAAAACCACCCGGGACCGGGGAGCTGTTTTTT. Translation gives CANIKPPGTGELFF.

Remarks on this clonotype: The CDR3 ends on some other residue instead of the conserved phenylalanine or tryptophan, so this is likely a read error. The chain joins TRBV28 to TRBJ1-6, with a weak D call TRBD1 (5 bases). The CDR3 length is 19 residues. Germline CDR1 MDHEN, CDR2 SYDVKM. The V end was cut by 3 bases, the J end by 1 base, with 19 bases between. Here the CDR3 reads CASSFLGPPLSSYNSPLHL. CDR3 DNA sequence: TGTGCCAGCAGTTTTCTGGGACCGCCGCTGAGTTCCTATAATTCACCCCTCCACCTT.

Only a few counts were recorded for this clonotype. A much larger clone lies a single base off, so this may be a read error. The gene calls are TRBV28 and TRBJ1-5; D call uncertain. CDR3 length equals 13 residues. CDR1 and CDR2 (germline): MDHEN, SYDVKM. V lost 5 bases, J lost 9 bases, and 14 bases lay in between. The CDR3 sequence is CASSQDTWGPQHF. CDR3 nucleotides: TGTGCCAGCAGTCAAGACACGTGGGGGCCCCAGCATTTT.

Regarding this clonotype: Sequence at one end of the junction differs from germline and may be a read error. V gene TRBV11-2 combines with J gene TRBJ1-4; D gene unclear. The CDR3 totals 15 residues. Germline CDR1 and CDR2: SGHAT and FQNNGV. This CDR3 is CVSSLLTSRSEKLSF. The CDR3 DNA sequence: TGTGTCAGCAGCTTGCTGACAAGCCGTAGTGAAAAACTGTCTTTT.

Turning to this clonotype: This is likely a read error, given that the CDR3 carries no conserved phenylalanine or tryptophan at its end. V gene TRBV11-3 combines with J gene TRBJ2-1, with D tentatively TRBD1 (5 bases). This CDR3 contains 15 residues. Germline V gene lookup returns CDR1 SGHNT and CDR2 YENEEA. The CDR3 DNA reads TGTGCCTGCAGCATAAGACAGAGCTCCTACAATGAGCAGTTCCTC. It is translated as CACSIRQSSYNEQFL.

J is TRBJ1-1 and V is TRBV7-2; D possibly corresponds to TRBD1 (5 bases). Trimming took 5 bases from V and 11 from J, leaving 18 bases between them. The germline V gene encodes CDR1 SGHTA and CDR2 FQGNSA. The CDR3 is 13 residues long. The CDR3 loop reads CASSPLVDWGAFF. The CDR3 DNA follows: TGTGCCAGCAGCCCCCTGGTGGATTGGGGGGCTTTCTTT.

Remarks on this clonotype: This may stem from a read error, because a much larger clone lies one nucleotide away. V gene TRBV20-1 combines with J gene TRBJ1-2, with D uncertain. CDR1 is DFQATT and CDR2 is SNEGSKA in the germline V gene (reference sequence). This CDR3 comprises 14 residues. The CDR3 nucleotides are TGCAGTGCTAGATACGGAGTATTGAGCTATGGCTGCACCTTC. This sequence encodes CSARYGVLSYGCTF.

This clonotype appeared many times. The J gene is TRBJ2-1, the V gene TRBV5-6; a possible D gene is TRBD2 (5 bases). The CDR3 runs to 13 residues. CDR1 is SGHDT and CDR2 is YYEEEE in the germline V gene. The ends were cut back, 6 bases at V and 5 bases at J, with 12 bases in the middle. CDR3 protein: CASTGGPNNEQFF. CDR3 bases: TGTGCCAGCACCGGAGGACCGAACAATGAGCAGTTCTTC.

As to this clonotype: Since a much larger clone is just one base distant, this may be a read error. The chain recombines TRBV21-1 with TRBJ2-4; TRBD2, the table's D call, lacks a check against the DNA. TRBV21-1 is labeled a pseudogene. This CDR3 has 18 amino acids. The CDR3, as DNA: TGTGCCAGCAGCAAAGCGGGGGGGAGGTGCCTAGCCAAAAACATTCAGTACTTC. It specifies CASSKAGGRCLAKNIQYF.

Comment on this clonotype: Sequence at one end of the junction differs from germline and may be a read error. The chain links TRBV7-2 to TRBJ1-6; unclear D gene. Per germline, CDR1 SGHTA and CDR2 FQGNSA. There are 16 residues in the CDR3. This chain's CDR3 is CASSLAPGSYNSPLHF. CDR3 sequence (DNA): TGTGCCAGCAGCCTAGCGCCGGGATCCTATAATTCACCCCTCCACTTT.

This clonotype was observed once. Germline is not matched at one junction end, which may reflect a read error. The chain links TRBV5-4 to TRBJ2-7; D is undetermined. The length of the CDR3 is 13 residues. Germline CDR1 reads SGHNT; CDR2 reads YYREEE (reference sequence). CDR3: CVSSFASPGEQCF. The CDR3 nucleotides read TGTGTCAGCAGCTTCGCCTCACCAGGCGAGCAGTGCTTC. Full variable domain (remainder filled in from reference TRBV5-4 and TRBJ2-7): ETGVTQSPTHLIKTRGQQVTLRCSSQSGHNTVSWYQQALGQGPQFIFQYYREEENGRGNFPPRFSGLQFPNYSSELNVNALELDDSALYLCVSSFASPGEQCFGPGTRLTVT.

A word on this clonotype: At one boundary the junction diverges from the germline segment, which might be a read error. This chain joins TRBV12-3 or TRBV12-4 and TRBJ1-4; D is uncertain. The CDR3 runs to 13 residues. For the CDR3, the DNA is TGTGCCAGCAGTTTAGCGGGTACTGAAGAACTGTATTTT. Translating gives CASSLAGTEELYF.